The TCR beta chain described here comes from a study of T cells in localized non-small cell lung cancer (dated by TCRdb to 2020 to 2022). Context from the whole study: Comparing tumors with uninvolved tumor-adjacent lungs, the study looked at the T cell repertoires of 200 to 250 patients with early-stage NSCLC. The cohort comprised 236 treatment-naïve NSCLC patients with resected, localized lung tumors. The mean age of the NSCLC patients was less than 70 years, with approximately 130 men and 100 to 110 women.

Comments on this clone: Its cognate antigen has yet to be identified. The record has no base qualities; no much larger clone is one base away.

What the authors observed across the whole study: The highest T cell clonality was observed in uninvolved tumor-adjacent lung, where clonality exceeded that of tumor, suggesting that antigenic responses were more focused in uninvolved tumor-adjacent lung. Longer overall survival was associated with higher blood T cell density, whereas shorter survival was associated with higher adjacent-lung clonality. Because the study design was exploratory, TCR variables were selected using unadjusted p-values without false-discovery rate correction. Because multi-region sequencing of the tumors was not done, intratumor heterogeneity could not be ruled out. A median of around 57 of the top 100 tumor clones turned up in the paired uninvolved adjacent lung, and 25 to 35 of those clones also ranked among the top 100 of that same adjacent lung.

At diagnosis, peripheral blood, uninvolved tumor-adjacent lung and tumor were collected and stored as a combination of fresh-frozen and FFPE material. For TCR repertoire profiling, the blood samples were analyzed as peripheral blood mononuclear cells. The immunoSEQ Assay was used to sequence TCR beta CDR3 regions from DNA. The original pipeline was this. To compute T cell density, TCR beta template counts were normalized to usable DNA, which was estimated by amplifying housekeeping genes. Using the preseqR package, richness was estimated by extrapolating to 120,000 templates for tissue samples and 400,000 templates for PBMC samples. Clonality was taken to be one minus Pielou's evenness. Tissue-enriched TCRs were identified by differential abundance testing using productive amino-acid clonotypes, minimum total count 5 and alpha 0.1. The Jaccard Index and the Morisita Overlap Index were used to measure repertoire overlap between compartments. GLIPH grouped TCR beta CDR3s together with public tetramer-defined viral CDR3s, and a viral motif had to include at least three viral sequences and also show V-gene enrichment. TCRdb limited this immuneACCESS table to in-frame rearrangements with V and J called. A share of clones is missing; checked studies link under half to unresolved V genes, and the rest is unexplained. The D gene and trimming were derived from the DNA, and the V and J assignments and clone size from that table. The sample table shows tens of thousands of clones, and approximately 90% are seen once. Together, the top ten hold approximately 6.8% of the sample.

The sequences come from peripheral blood, collected before any cancer treatment. The origin of this receptor is a male donor at least 60 years old with stage I lung adenocarcinoma.

The nucleotides are TGTGCCAGCAGTTTAATTCTCGGAATTTGGCAGTTCTTC. This translates into CASSLILGIWQFF. This sequence uses TRBV28 and TRBJ2-1; the D segment cannot be called with confidence. There are 13 amino acids in the CDR3, from cysteine to phenylalanine inclusive. Only the CDR3 region is kept as DNA, spanning 39 bases read in frame from base 1. V is clipped by 2 bases and J by 12 bases, and the sequence between their germline boundaries is 14 bases long. The germline V gene provides CDR1 MDHEN and CDR2 SYDVKM. The CDR3, completed at both ends by the reference TRBV28 and TRBJ2-1 genes, gives the full variable domain DVKVTQSSRYLVKRTGEKVFLECVQDMDHENMFWYRQDPGLGLRLIYFSYDVKMKEKGDIPEGYSVSREKKERFSLILESASTNQTSMYLCASSLILGIWQFFGPGTRLTVL.